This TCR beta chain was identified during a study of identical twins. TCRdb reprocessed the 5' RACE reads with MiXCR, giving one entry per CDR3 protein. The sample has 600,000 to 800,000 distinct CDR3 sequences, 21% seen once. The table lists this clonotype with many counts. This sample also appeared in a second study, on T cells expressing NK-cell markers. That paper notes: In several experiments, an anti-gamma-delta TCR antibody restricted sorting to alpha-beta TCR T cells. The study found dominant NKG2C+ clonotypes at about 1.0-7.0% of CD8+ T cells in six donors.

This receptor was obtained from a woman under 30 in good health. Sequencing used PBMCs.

CDR3 protein: CASSRDSYNSPLHF. The CDR3 nucleotides are TGCGCCAGCAGCCGGGACAGCTATAATTCACCCCTCCACTTT. This sequence joins TRBV10-2 and TRBJ1-6; 7 bases line up with TRBD1. The germline CDR1 and CDR2 sequences are WSHSY and SAAADI. J was trimmed by 3 bases and V by 6 bases; bases with no gene match: 2. The CDR3 totals 14 residues.